This T cell receptor beta chain came from a study of beta chain features in type 1 diabetes. Study-wide findings and caveats: TCRB CDR3 length was moderately but significantly reduced in all four CD4+ subsets of Type 1 diabetes patients.

Comment on this clone: Its matching antigen is unknown. At the DNA level, this CDR3 is encoded by other sequences in the same sample as well.

Expressed TCRB transcripts were sequenced after all isolated RNA was converted to cDNA. Assay used: immunoSEQ multiplex PCR; TCRdb lists only in-frame clones, some missing. The profile shows approximately 150,000 clones, about 63% of them singletons. V lost 1 base, J lost 1 base, and 2 bases stayed unmatched. Germline assignment: CDR1 MGHRA and CDR2 YSYEKL. The length of the CDR3 is 16 residues. Sequenced: naive CD4+ T cells from blood. The receptor's source is a man younger than 40 with type 1 diabetes. This chain uses TRBV4-1 with TRBJ2-2; 8 bases agree with TRBD1. The CDR3 region has the DNA TGCGCCAGCAGCCAAGGGGACAGGAGGAACACCGGGGAGCTGTTTTTT. Its protein is CASSQGDRRNTGELFF.